These 12 T cell receptor beta chains originate from one sample sequenced in a study of T cell responses to AZD1222 COVID-19 vaccine. Libraries were prepared by immunoSEQ multiplex PCR; TCRdb keeps only in-frame clonotypes and omits some of them. Among more than 150,000 clones listed, roughly 92% were seen once. The sequencing used peripheral blood, collected 28 days after the second AZD1222 dose. These receptors were taken from an adult who received the AZD1222 COVID-19 vaccine.

The genes are TRBV20-1 and TRBJ1-4; D unresolved. CDR1 and CDR2 from the germline V gene are DFQATT and SNEGSKA (reference sequence). The CDR3 length is 11 residues. V shed 6 bases and J shed 8 bases, with 10 bases lying between them. CDR3 amino acids: CSATGPEKLFF. The CDR3 DNA follows: TGCAGTGCGACCGGCCCAGAAAAACTGTTTTTT.

The rearrangement uses TRBV10-2 and TRBJ2-5; D not resolved. Per germline, CDR1 WSHSY and CDR2 SAAADI. The CDR3 is 16 residues long. Trimming removed 6 bases from V and 1 base from J, with 18 bases in between. In DNA form, the CDR3 reads TGCGCCAGCAGGCAAAGGCTGACATACCCCCAAGAGACCCAGTACTTC. Translated, it gives CASRQRLTYPQETQYF.

The rearrangement links TRBV5-4 to TRBJ2-7, with D perhaps TRBD1 (5 bases). In germline, CDR1 is SGHNT, CDR2 YYREEE (reference sequence). Trimming removed 4 bases at V and 3 bases at J, with 11 bases between. The CDR3 is 13 residues long. The CDR3 DNA is TGTGCCAGCAGCCCGATCGACAGCTACGAGCAGTACTTC. It is translated as CASSPIDSYEQYF. Drawing the rest from reference TRBV5-4 and TRBJ2-7, the complete variable domain is ETGVTQSPTHLIKTRGQQVTLRCSSQSGHNTVSWYQQALGQGPQFIFQYYREEENGRGNFPPRFSGLQFPNYSSELNVNALELDDSALYLCASSPIDSYEQYFGPGTRLTVT.

The CDR3 coding sequence is TGTGCCAGCAGCCCAGCCGAGAACACTGAAGCTTTCTTT. As protein: CASSPAENTEAFF. The rearrangement uses TRBV7-3 and TRBJ1-1; no clear D gene. Between the trimmed V and J ends, which lost 5 bases and 1 base, there was a span of 8 bases. The CDR3 is 13 amino acids. Germline V gives CDR1 SGHTA, CDR2 FQGTGA.

The V call is TRBV12-3 or TRBV12-4, the J call TRBJ1-2, with D possibly being TRBD1 (5 bases). The CDR3 consists of 13 residues. Trimming removed 3 bases from V and 7 bases from J, with 12 bases in between. The CDR3 protein is CASSLPGLLGYTF. The DNA for the CDR3 is TGTGCCAGCAGTTTGCCAGGGTTGCTTGGCTACACCTTC.

The rearrangement uses TRBV6-6 and TRBJ2-1, with no clear D. The length of the CDR3 is 16 residues. Germline V gene sequence: CDR1 MNHNY, CDR2 SVGAGI (reference sequence). V shed 6 bases and J shed 0 bases, with 15 bases lying between them. The CDR3 is CASSPMRRSSYNEQFF. CDR3 in DNA: TGTGCCAGCAGCCCTATGCGTAGGAGCTCCTACAATGAGCAGTTCTTC.

This sequence joins TRBV2 and TRBJ1-5; tentative D call: TRBD1 (6 bases). Germline CDR1 is SNHLY and CDR2 is FYNNEI. This CDR3 has 13 amino acids. Trimming left V 5 bases short and J 5 bases short, with 10 bases between. CDR3 coding DNA: TGTGCCAGCAGTAGGGACATGTATCAGCCCCAGCATTTT. This gives the protein CASSRDMYQPQHF.

Only one count was recorded for this clone. The CDR3 nucleotides are TGTGCCAGCAGCATTGGACAGGTGAGCTCTGGGGCCAACGTCCTGACTTTC. It codes for CASSIGQVSSGANVLTF. The chain links TRBV11-3 to TRBJ2-6, with TRBD1 identical over 7 bases. There are 17 residues in the CDR3. Germline values: CDR1 SGHNT, CDR2 YENEEA. The V segment lost 5 bases and the J segment 0 bases; nucleotides outside the gene matches: 7.

This clone was observed once. The chain couples TRBV3-1 (or the pseudogene TRBV3-2) to TRBJ2-3, with D possibly TRBD2 on 6 matching bases. This CDR3 is 13 amino acids long. The germline V gene has CDR1 LGHDT and CDR2 YNNKEL (reference sequence). V was pared by 1 base and J by 10 bases, with 12 bases between. CDR3 in amino acids: CASSQGRERAQYF. As DNA, the CDR3 is TGTGCCAGCAGCCAAGGGCGCGAGCGGGCGCAGTATTTT.

The rearrangement joins TRBV18 to TRBJ1-2; D remains ambiguous. V was clipped by 1 base and J by 2 bases, with 5 bases between them. Germline CDR1 and CDR2: KGHSH and LQKENI. This CDR3 contains 13 residues. CDR3 residues: CASSPRENYGYTF. CDR3 sequence (DNA): TGTGCCAGCTCACCACGGGAAAACTATGGCTACACCTTC.

The chain employs TRBV5-1 and TRBJ2-3; tentatively, D is TRBD2 (5 bases). V was trimmed by 3 bases and J by 6 bases, leaving 14 bases between them. The length of the CDR3 is 14 residues. CDR1 is SGHRS and CDR2 is YFSETQ in the germline V gene. The CDR3 is CASSSGERWDTQYF. The CDR3, as DNA: TGCGCCAGCAGCTCGGGCGAGCGGTGGGATACGCAGTATTTT.

The gene calls are TRBV5-6 and TRBJ1-1; the D gene is possibly TRBD1 (6 bases). V was clipped by 3 bases and J by 6 bases, with 27 bases between them. Looked up from germline, CDR1 is SGHDT and CDR2 is YYEEEE. CDR3 length: 18 amino acids. Written as DNA, the CDR3 is TGTGCCAGCAGCTCGAGTGAAGGGGCGACAGGTTGGATTTCTGAAGCTTTCTTT. It translates to CASSSSEGATGWISEAFF.